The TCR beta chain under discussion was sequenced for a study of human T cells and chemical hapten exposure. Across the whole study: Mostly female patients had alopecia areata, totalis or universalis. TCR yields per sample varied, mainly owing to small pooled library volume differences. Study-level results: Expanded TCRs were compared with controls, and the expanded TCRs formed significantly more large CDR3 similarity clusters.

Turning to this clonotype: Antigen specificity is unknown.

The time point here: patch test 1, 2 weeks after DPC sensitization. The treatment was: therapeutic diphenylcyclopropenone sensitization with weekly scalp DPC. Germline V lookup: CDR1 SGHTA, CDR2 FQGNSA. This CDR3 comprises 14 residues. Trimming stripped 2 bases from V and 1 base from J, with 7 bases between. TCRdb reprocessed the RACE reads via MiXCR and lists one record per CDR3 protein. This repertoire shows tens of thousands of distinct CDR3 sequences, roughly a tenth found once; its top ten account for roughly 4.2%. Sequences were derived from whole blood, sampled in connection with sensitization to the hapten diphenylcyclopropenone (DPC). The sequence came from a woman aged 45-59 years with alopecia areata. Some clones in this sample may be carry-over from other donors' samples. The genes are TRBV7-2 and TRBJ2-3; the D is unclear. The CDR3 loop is CASSLHRRTDTQYF. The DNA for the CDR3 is TGTGCCAGCAGCTTACATAGGCGCACAGATACGCAGTATTTT.